This TCR beta chain comes out of a study of T cell responses to AZD1222 COVID-19 vaccine. Findings of the study overall: Of the AZD1222 recipients, only 5 or 6 were seropositive at baseline.

The CDR3 length is 15 residues. Trimming cost V 6 bases and J 5 bases; bases outside gene matches: 5. CDR1 and CDR2 from the germline V gene are SGHNT and YENEEA. Sequencing was performed with immunoSEQ multiplex PCR; in TCRdb, only in-frame clones are kept and a portion is missing. Of some 130,000 clones listed, more than 85% were seen once; the top ten hold around 5.9%. Note on this clone: Its matching antigen is unknown.

This chain joins TRBV11-3 and TRBJ2-1; 12 bases line up with TRBD2. The TCR originated in an adult in good health. The starting material was peripheral blood, obtained on day 0 of AZD1222 vaccination. The CDR3 DNA follows: TGTGCCAGCAGATCTAGCGGGAGGGCCGACAATGAGCAGTTCTTC. Translating it yields CASRSSGRADNEQFF. The complete variable domain, with remaining parts taken from reference TRBV11-3 and TRBJ2-1, reads EAGVVQSPRYKIIEKKQPVAFWCNPISGHNTLYWYLQNLGQGPELLIRYENEEAVDDSQLPKDRFSAERLKGVDSTLKIQPAELGDSAVYLCASRSSGRADNEQFFGPGTRLTVL.